This T cell receptor (beta chain) was sequenced in a study of blood T cell repertoires in COVID-19. Study as a whole: Specimens from acute and convalescent COVID-19 originated in the United States, Italy and Spain.

Assay: immunoSEQ multiplex PCR; the TCRdb copy retains only in-frame clones and omits some. The table shows fewer than 400,000 clones, with 89% occurring only once. The CDR3 is 14 amino acids. The germline V gene encodes CDR1 SGHAT and CDR2 FQNNGV. The germline V and J ends were trimmed by 5 bases and 1 base, with 11 bases remaining between them. The sequencing input was PBMCs or T cells enriched from blood (not recorded which). V gene TRBV11-2 combines with J gene TRBJ1-1; TRBD1 might be the D (5 bases). The TCR was taken from a woman aged 25 to 39 who had recovered from COVID-19. CDR3 sequence (DNA): TGTGCCAGCAGCCCGGGGGTCAGGAACACTGAAGCTTTCTTT. Protein sequence: CASSPGVRNTEAFF.